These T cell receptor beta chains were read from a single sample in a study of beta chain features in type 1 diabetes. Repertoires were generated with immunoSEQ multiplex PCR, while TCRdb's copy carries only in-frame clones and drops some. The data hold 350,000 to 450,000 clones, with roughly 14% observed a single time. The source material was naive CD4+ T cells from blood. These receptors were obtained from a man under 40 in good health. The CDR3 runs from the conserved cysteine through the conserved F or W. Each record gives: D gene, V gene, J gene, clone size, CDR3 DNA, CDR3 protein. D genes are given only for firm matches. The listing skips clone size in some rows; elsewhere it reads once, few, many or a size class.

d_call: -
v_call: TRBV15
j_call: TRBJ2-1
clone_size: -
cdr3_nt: TGTGCCACCAGGTCCTTAAGAATAGCGCCAAGCTCCTACAATGAGCAGTTCTTC
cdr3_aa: CATRSLRIAPSSYNEQFF

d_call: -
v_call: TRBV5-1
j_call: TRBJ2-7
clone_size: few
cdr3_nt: TGCGCCAGCAGCCCGGACCGGGACGCGGCCTACGAGCAGTACTTC
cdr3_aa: CASSPDRDAAYEQYF

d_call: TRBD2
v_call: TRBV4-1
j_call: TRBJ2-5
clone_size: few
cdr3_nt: TGCGCCAGCAGCCAAGGGACTAGCGGGGTGGAGACCCAGTACTTC
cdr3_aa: CASSQGTSGVETQYF

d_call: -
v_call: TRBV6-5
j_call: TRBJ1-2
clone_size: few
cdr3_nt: TGTGCCAGCACCAGGGCTCCCGAGGGGGGCTACACCTTC
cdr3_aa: CASTRAPEGGYTF

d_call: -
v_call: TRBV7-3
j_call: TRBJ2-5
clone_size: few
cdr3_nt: TGTGCCAGCAGCTTAAGTCGAGTCCAAGAGACCCAGTACTTC
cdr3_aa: CASSLSRVQETQYF

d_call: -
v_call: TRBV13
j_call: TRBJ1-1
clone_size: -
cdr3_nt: TGTGCCCGGCGGCGGAGGAATGAAGCTTTCTTT
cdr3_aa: CARRRRNEAFF

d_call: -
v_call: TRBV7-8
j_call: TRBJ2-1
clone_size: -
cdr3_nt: TGTGCCAGCAGCAACGAAATGAGCTCCTACAATGAGCAGTTCTTC
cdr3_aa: CASSNEMSSYNEQFF

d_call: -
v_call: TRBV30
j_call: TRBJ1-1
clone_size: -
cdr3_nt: TGTGCCTGGAGTCCAGGTGGATTTCAGGCTTTCTTT
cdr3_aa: CAWSPGGFQAFF

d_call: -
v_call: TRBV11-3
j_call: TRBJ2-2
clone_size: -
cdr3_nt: TGTGCCAGCAGCTTAATAGTTTCGTGGGCAGCGGATACCGGGGAGCTGTTTTTT
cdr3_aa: CASSLIVSWAADTGELFF

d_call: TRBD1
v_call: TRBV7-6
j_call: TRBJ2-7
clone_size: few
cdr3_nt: TGTGCCAGCAGCTCCGGGACAGGGTCGTACGAGCAGTACTTC
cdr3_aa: CASSSGTGSYEQYF

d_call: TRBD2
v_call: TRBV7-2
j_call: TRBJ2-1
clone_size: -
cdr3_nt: TGTGCCAGCAGCCTAGCGGGAGGGGACTACAATGAGCAGTTCTTC
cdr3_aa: CASSLAGGDYNEQFF

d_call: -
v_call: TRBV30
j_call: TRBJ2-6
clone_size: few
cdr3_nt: TGTGCCTGGCACCGGGGCCGCCATGGGGGCTTCTCTACTGGGGCCAACGTCCTGACTTTC
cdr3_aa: CAWHRGRHGGFSTGANVLTF

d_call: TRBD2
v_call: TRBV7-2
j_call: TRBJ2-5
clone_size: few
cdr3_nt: TGTGCCAGCAGCTGGACTAGCGGGAGTCGGGAGACCCAGTACTTC
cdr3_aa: CASSWTSGSRETQYF

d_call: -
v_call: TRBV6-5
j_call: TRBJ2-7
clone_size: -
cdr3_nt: TGTGCCAGCAGTTACGAATTCCTCTACGAGCAGTACTTC
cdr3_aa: CASSYEFLYEQYF

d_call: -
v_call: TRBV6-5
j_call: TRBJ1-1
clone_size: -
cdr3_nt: TGTGCCAGCAGTAGCATAAGGAACACTGAAGCTTTCTTT
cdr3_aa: CASSSIRNTEAFF

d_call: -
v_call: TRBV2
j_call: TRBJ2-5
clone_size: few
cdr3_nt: TGTGCCAGCAACATCGGGGGGCCGAAAGAGACCCAGTACTTC
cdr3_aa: CASNIGGPKETQYF

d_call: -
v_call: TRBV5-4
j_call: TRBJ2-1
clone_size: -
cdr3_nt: TGTGCCAGCACCTCGGGGCTCTACAATGAGCAGTTCTTC
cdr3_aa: CASTSGLYNEQFF

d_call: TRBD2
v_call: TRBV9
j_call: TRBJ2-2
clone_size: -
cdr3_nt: TGTGCCAGCAGCGGGCCTTCTAGCGGGCGGACCGGGGAGCTGTTTTTT
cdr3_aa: CASSGPSSGRTGELFF

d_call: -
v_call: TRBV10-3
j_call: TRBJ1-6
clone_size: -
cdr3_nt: TGTGCCATCAGTGAGTCGATGGGGGTGAGAAATTCACCCCTCCACTTT
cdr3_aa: CAISESMGVRNSPLHF

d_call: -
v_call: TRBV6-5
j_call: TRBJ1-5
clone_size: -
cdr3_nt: TGTGCCAGCAGTTATCCTGTGGGGGGAAGAGGGCAGCCCCAGCATTTT
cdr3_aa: CASSYPVGGRGQPQHF

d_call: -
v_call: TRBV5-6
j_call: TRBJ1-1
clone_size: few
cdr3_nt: TGTGCCAGCAGCTTGTATTCGGGAGGGAGCACTGAAGCTTTCTTT
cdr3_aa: CASSLYSGGSTEAFF

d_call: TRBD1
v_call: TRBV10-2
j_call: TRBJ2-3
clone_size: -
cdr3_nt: TGCGCCAGCACTGACAGGGGCACAGATACGCAGTATTTT
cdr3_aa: CASTDRGTDTQYF

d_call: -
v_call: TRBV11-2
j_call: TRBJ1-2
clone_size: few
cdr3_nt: TGTGCCAGCAGCTTAGAAGGAACAGGCCCCTATGGCTACACCTTC
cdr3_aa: CASSLEGTGPYGYTF

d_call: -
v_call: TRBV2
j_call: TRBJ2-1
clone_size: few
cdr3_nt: TGTGCCAGCTTGAGGGGTAACTCCTACAATGAGCAGTTCTTC
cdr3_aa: CASLRGNSYNEQFF

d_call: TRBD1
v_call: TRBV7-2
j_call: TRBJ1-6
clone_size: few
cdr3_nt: TGTGCCAGCAGGTATACAGGGGGGGATAATTCACCCCTCCACTTT
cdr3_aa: CASRYTGGDNSPLHF

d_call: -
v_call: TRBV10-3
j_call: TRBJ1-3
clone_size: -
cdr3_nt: TGTGCCATCAGGAAGACACTCTCTGGAAACACCATATATTTT
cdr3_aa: CAIRKTLSGNTIYF

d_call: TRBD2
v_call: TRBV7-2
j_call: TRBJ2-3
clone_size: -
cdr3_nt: TGTGCCAGCAGCTCGCCTGCGAGCGGGAGGGCCTCCGAAGCAGATACGCAGTATTTT
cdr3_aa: CASSSPASGRASEADTQYF

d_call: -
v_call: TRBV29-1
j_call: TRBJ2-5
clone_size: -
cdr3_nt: TGCAGCGTTGCAGAACAGGAAATTTCTAAGACCCAGTACTTC
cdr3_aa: CSVAEQEISKTQYF

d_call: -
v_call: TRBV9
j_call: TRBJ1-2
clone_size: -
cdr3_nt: TGTGCCAGCAGCGTAGATGGCCAATTTGGTGGCTACACCTTC
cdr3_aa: CASSVDGQFGGYTF

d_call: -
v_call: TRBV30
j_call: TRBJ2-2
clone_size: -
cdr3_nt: TGTGCCTGGAGTGTACGTGTCACCGGGGAGCTGTTTTTT
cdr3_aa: CAWSVRVTGELFF

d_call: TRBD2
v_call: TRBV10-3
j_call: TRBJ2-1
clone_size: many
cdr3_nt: TGTGCCACGACCCCTAGCGGGAGAGACAATGAGCAGTTCTTC
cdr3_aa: CATTPSGRDNEQFF

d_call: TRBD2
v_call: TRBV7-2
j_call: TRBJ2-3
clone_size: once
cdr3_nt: TGTGCCAGCAGCTCCAGACTAGCGGGGAGCACAGATACGCAGTATTTT
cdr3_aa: CASSSRLAGSTDTQYF

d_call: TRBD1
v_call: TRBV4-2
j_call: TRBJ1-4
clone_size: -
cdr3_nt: TGTGCCAGCAGCCAGGATGGACAGGGTGGAGAAAAACTGTTTTTT
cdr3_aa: CASSQDGQGGEKLFF

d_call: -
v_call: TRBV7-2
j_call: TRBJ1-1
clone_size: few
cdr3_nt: TGTGCCAGCAGCCGTTCGAGGGGCCCGAACACTGAAGCTTTCTTT
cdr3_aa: CASSRSRGPNTEAFF

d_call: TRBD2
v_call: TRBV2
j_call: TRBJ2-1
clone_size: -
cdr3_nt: TGTGCCACCGGCCAAGCGGGGTTAACCTACAATGAGCAGTTCTTC
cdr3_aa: CATGQAGLTYNEQFF

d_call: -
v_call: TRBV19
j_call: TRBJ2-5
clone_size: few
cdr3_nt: TGTGCCAGTAGTTGGAATGGGGAGACCCAGTACTTC
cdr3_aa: CASSWNGETQYF

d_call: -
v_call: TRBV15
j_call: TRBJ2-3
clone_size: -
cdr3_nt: TGTGCCACCAGCAGGCAGGGAGATACGCAGTATTTT
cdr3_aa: CATSRQGDTQYF

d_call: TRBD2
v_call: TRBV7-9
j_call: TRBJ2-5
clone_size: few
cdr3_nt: TGTGCCAGCAGTCTTCCTCGGGGGGTACTCCAAGAGACCCAGTACTTC
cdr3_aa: CASSLPRGVLQETQYF

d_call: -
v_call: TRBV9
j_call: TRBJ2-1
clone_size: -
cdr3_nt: TGTGCCAGCAGCGTCCGCGCGTCCTACAATGAGCAGTTCTTC
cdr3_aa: CASSVRASYNEQFF

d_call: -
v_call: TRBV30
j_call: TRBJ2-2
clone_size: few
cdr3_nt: TGTGCCTGGAGTGGTGCGGGACGCACCGGGGAGCTGTTTTTT
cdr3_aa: CAWSGAGRTGELFF